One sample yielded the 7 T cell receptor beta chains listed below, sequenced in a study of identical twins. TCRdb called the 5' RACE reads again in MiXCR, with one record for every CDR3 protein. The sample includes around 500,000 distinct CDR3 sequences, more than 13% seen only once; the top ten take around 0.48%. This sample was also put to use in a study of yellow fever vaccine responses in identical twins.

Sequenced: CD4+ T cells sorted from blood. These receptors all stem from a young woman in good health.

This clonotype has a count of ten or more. CDR3 DNA: TGTGCCACCCGGATGGTGTCCCTGGGGGAATTTGCAGATACGCAGTATTTT. It yields the protein CATRMVSLGEFADTQYF. This chain joins TRBV28 and TRBJ2-3; the D gene could be TRBD1 or TRBD2 (5 bases each). V gave up 10 bases and J gave up 4 bases, with 27 bases separating them. In germline, CDR1 is MDHEN, CDR2 SYDVKM. The CDR3 has 17 amino acids.

DNA for the CDR3: TGCAGCGCCGCTCCAAGGGGGGGGGCGACCGCCTACGAGCAGTACTTC. Protein product: CSAAPRGGATAYEQYF. This chain uses TRBV29-1 with TRBJ2-7; D is perhaps TRBD2 (7 bases). Germline lookup yields CDR1 SQVTM and CDR2 ANQGSEA. Trimming removed 7 bases from V and 2 bases from J, with 24 bases in between. This CDR3 has 16 residues.

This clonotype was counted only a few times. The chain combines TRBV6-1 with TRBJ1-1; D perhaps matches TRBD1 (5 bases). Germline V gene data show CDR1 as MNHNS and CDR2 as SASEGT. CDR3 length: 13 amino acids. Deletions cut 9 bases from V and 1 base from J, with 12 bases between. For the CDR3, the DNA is TGTGCCAGTACAAGACAGTCGAACACTGAAGCTTTCTTT. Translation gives CASTRQSNTEAFF.

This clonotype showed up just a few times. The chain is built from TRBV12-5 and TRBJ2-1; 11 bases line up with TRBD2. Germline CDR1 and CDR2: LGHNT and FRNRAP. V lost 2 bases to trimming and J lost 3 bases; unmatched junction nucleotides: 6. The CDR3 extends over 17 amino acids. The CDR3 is CASGLPIGTSGYNEQFF. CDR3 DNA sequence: TGTGCTAGTGGTTTGCCTATTGGGACTAGCGGCTACAATGAGCAGTTCTTC. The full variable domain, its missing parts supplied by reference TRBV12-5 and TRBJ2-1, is DARVTQTPRHKVTEMGQEVTMRCQPILGHNTVFWYRQTMMQGLELLAYFRNRAPLDDSGMPKDRFSAEMPDATLATLKIQPSEPRDSAVYFCASGLPIGTSGYNEQFFGPGTRLTVL.

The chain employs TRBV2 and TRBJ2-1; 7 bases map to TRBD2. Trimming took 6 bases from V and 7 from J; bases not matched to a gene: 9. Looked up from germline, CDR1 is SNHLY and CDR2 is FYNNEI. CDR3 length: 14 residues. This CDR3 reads CASRSREGLNEQFF. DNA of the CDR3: TGTGCCAGCAGGAGCAGGGAGGGTCTAAATGAGCAGTTCTTC.

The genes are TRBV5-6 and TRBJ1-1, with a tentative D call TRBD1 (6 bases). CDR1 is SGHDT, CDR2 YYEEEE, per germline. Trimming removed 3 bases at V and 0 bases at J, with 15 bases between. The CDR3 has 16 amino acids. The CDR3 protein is CASSWEGGKMNTEAFF. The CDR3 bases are TGTGCCAGCAGCTGGGAGGGGGGGAAAATGAACACTGAAGCTTTCTTT.

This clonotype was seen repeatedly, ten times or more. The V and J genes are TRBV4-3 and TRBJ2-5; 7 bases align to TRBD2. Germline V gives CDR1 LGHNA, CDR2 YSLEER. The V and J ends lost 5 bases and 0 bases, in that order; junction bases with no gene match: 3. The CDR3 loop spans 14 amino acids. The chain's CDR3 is CASSERGYQETQYF. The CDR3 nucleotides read TGCGCCAGCAGCGAGCGGGGTTACCAAGAGACCCAGTACTTC.